A selection of T cell receptor beta chains follows, all from one sample in a study of blood T cell repertoires in COVID-19. Profiling relied on immunoSEQ multiplex PCR, and the TCRdb table lists in-frame clones only, not all of them. The repertoire consists of around 240,000 clones, with 70% to 85% occurring once and the leading ten covering approximately 1.9%. The sequenced sample consisted of peripheral blood. These receptors were obtained from a woman older than 75 with acute or convalescent COVID-19. CDR3s include the opening cysteine and the closing phenylalanine or tryptophan. The order of the fields is J gene, CDR3 length, clone size, D gene, V gene, CDR3 DNA, CDR3 protein. D genes are given only for firm matches. Size is omitted from some rows. Given values are once, few, many or a class for expanded clones.

>TRBJ2-5|16|NA|TRBD1|TRBV5-1
TGCGCCAGCAGCTTGTGGACCGGGACAGGGGAAGAGACCCAGTACTTC
CASSLWTGTGEETQYF
>TRBJ2-7|14|NA|NA|TRBV27
TGTGCCAGCAGTTTACGGGGGGCTCACTACGAGCAGTACTTC
CASSLRGAHYEQYF
>TRBJ2-1|16|NA|TRBD2|TRBV7-2
TGTGCCAGCAGCGAATCGCGTCCTAGCGGTCTGAGGGAGCAGTTCTTC
CASSESRPSGLREQFF
>TRBJ1-1|13|NA|NA|TRBV12-3/TRBV12-4
TGTGCCAGCAGTTTAGGCGGAGGAACTGAAGCTTTCTTT
CASSLGGGTEAFF
>TRBJ2-6|17|NA|NA|TRBV5-6
TGTGCCAGCAGCGCCCTGAAATACTTCTCTGGGGCCAACGTCCTGACTTTC
CASSALKYFSGANVLTF
>TRBJ2-3|14|NA|NA|TRBV19
TGTGCCAGTAGGACACTTACGAGCACAGATACGCAGTATTTT
CASRTLTSTDTQYF
>TRBJ2-5|17|NA|TRBD2|TRBV7-6
TGTGCCAGCAGTCTAGGGGGTCTAGCGGGAGTTGGGGAGACCCAGTACTTC
CASSLGGLAGVGETQYF
>TRBJ1-2|13|NA|NA|TRBV14
TGTGCCAGCAGCTTCCCGGGAGGGGATGGCTACACCTTC
CASSFPGGDGYTF
>TRBJ2-7|11|NA|NA|TRBV6-6
TGTGCCAGCAGTTCGTCCTCCGAGCAGTACTTC
CASSSSSEQYF
>TRBJ2-1|16|NA|TRBD1|TRBV11-2
TGTGCCAGCAGCGCAAGGACAGGGGGCTCCTACAATGAGCAGTTCTTC
CASSARTGGSYNEQFF
>TRBJ2-7|14|few|NA|TRBV7-9
TGTGCCAGCAGCTCTACAGGGACCTCCTACGAGCAGTACTTC
CASSSTGTSYEQYF
>TRBJ2-1|16|NA|TRBD1|TRBV3-1/TRBV3-2
TGTGCCAGCAGCCAAGAGACGGGACAGGCGAGCAATGAGCAGTTCTTC
CASSQETGQASNEQFF
>TRBJ2-1|13|NA|NA|TRBV18
TGTGCCAGCTCACCTGCGGCCTACAATGAGCAGTTCTTC
CASSPAAYNEQFF
>TRBJ2-1|19|NA|TRBD1|TRBV14
TGTGCCAGCAGCCAAGACTCGGGGACAGGATCCCTAAAGGACAATGAGCAGTTCTTC
CASSQDSGTGSLKDNEQFF